A single sample gave rise to the 27 T cell receptor beta chains below, sequenced in a study of blood T cell dynamics during melanoma immunotherapy. Time point given: week 3, after first cycle of checkpoint inhibitor. Method: immunoSEQ multiplex PCR; TCRdb's copy keeps in-frame clones and lacks some. The repertoire consists of more than 9,000 clones, with over 70% occurring once and the leading ten covering 6.9%. This material consisted of blood, taken from a patient treated with checkpoint blockade. All receptors come from a human donor with melanoma.

Notes on this clone: Other DNA sequences in the sample encode the same CDR3. This sequence joins TRBV11-2 and TRBJ1-5, with D tentatively TRBD1 (6 bases). V was cut by 6 bases and J by 0 bases, with 12 bases left in between. The length of the CDR3 is 15 residues. Germline CDR1 is SGHAT and CDR2 is FQNNGV. CDR3 DNA sequence: TGTGCCAGCAGTGTAGGGGGATTTAGCAATCAGCCCCAGCATTTT. It specifies CASSVGGFSNQPQHF.

V is TRBV9 and J is TRBJ2-7, with TRBD1 matching 7 bases. With 0 bases clipped from V and 5 bases from J, the junction kept 8 bases outside the gene matches. The CDR3 length is 15 residues. The germline V gene has CDR1 SGDLS and CDR2 YYNGEE. The CDR3 is CASSVAPTGWNEQYF. The CDR3 coding sequence is TGTGCCAGCAGCGTAGCCCCGACAGGGTGGAACGAGCAGTACTTC.

The chain links TRBV20-1 to TRBJ2-4, with D tentatively TRBD1 (6 bases). The CDR3 loop spans 11 amino acids. Trimming pared 6 bases from V and 3 bases from J, leaving 6 bases between. The germline V gene encodes CDR1 DFQATT and CDR2 SNEGSKA (reference sequence). The CDR3 sequence is CSAGGKNIQYF. The CDR3 nucleotides are TGCAGTGCAGGGGGCAAAAACATTCAGTACTTC.

The chain carries TRBV7-2 and TRBJ2-5; 11 bases are a match to TRBD1. The CDR3 loop spans 16 amino acids. CDR1 is SGHTA and CDR2 is FQGNSA in the germline V gene. Losses at the gene ends were 4 bases for V and 4 bases for J; bases not matched to a gene: 8. The CDR3 loop reads CASSSTGQGAGETQYF. The CDR3 nucleotides read TGTGCCAGCAGCTCTACAGGACAGGGGGCGGGAGAGACCCAGTACTTC.

V is TRBV5-4 and J is TRBJ1-2; the D is unclear. This CDR3 has 13 amino acids. With 3 bases removed from V and 2 bases from J, the gap between germline ends came to 8 bases. Germline V gives CDR1 SGHNT, CDR2 YYREEE (reference sequence). The CDR3 DNA sequence: TGTGCCAGCAGCTCGGACGGCAACTATGGCTACACCTTC. This translates into CASSSDGNYGYTF.

This chain connects TRBV5-1 to TRBJ1-3; 7 bases are a match to TRBD1. Looked up from germline, CDR1 is SGHRS and CDR2 is YFSETQ. The V segment lost 1 base and the J segment 0 bases; nucleotides outside the gene matches: 4. The CDR3 is 16 amino acids. The DNA of the CDR3 is TGCGCCAGCAGCTTGTGGGACAGACGCTCTGGAAACACCATATATTTT. This sequence encodes CASSLWDRRSGNTIYF.

This clone has only a few counts. This chain joins TRBV2 and TRBJ1-5; D is undetermined. The CDR3 length is 14 residues. The germline V gene encodes CDR1 SNHLY and CDR2 FYNNEI. The V end lost 6 bases, the J end lost 4 bases, and 13 bases lay between the germline ends. The CDR3, as DNA: TGTGCCAGCAGCGTGGGGTCTCTTAATCAGCCCCAGCATTTT. The encoded protein is CASSVGSLNQPQHF.

The J gene is TRBJ2-2, the V gene TRBV7-9, with TRBD1 as a possible D gene (6 bases). Germline CDR1 and CDR2: SEHNR and FQNEAQ (reference sequence). Trimming removed 0 bases at V and 4 bases at J, with 9 bases between. The CDR3 runs to 15 residues. CDR3: CASSLARGGTGELFF. For the CDR3, the DNA is TGTGCCAGCAGCTTAGCAAGAGGGGGCACCGGGGAGCTGTTTTTT. Filled out from reference TRBV7-9 and TRBJ2-2, the complete variable domain reads DTGVSQNPRHKITKRGQNVTFRCDPISEHNRLYWYRQTLGQGPEFLTYFQNEAQLEKSRLLSDRFSAERPKGSFSTLEIQRTEQGDSAMYLCASSLARGGTGELFFGEGSRLTVL.

The J gene is TRBJ1-6, the V gene TRBV18; D ambiguous. Between the trimmed V and J ends, which lost 1 base and 0 bases, there was a span of 7 bases. Germline assignment: CDR1 KGHSH and CDR2 LQKENI. CDR3 size: 16 residues. The chain's CDR3 is CASSPQSGSYNSPLHF. Here the CDR3 DNA reads TGTGCCAGCTCACCACAATCGGGCTCCTATAATTCACCCCTCCACTTT.

J is TRBJ2-5 and V is TRBV14; TRBD1 might be the D (5 bases). Germline-derived CDR1 and CDR2 are SGHDN and FVKESK. This CDR3 is built from 16 residues. Deletions cut 0 bases from V and 2 bases from J, with 13 bases between. The CDR3, as DNA: TGTGCCAGCAGCCAAGACCACAGGTACCCACAAGAGACCCAGTACTTC. It specifies CASSQDHRYPQETQYF.

This clone was counted a few times. This CDR3 reads CASESGLRTDPWGYEQYV. In DNA, the CDR3 is TGTGCCAGCGAATCTGGATTACGGACCGACCCTTGGGGATACGAGCAGTACGTC. This chain connects TRBV7-9 to TRBJ2-7, with unresolved D. The V gene's germline CDR1 is SEHNR and CDR2 FQNEAQ (reference sequence). V lost 8 bases and J lost 4, with 30 bases in between. There are 18 residues in the CDR3.

This CDR3 reads CSDLTYNEQFF. In DNA form, the CDR3 reads TGCAGCGACTTAACCTACAATGAGCAGTTCTTC. The chain couples TRBV29-1 to TRBJ2-1; D is unclear. This CDR3 region has 11 residues. The V and J ends lost 7 bases and 2 bases respectively, with 6 bases between them. Germline V CDR1 and CDR2: SQVTM, ANQGSEA.

This clone is a singleton in its sample. This chain links TRBV7-9 with TRBJ1-1; D uncertain. The CDR3 runs to 11 residues. V shed 5 bases and J shed 8 bases, with 9 bases lying between them. Germline V gene sequence: CDR1 SEHNR, CDR2 FQNEAQ (reference sequence). This CDR3 is CASSPLSEAFF. For the CDR3, the DNA is TGTGCCAGCAGCCCCCTATCGGAAGCTTTCTTT. Together with reference TRBV7-9 and TRBJ1-1, the CDR3 gives the full variable domain: DTGVSQNPRHKITKRGQNVTFRCDPISEHNRLYWYRQTLGQGPEFLTYFQNEAQLEKSRLLSDRFSAERPKGSFSTLEIQRTEQGDSAMYLCASSPLSEAFFGQGTRLTVV.

V is TRBV7-9 and J is TRBJ1-2; weak D call: TRBD1 (6 bases). The CDR3 covers 14 residues. CDR1 is SEHNR and CDR2 is FQNEAQ in the germline V gene (reference sequence). The ends were cut back, 7 bases at V and 4 bases at J, with 16 bases in the middle. CDR3 loop: CASTAGGGRYGYTF. In nucleotides, the CDR3 is TGTGCCAGCACCGCGGGGGGGGGCCGCTATGGCTACACCTTC.

This clone was counted a few times. The rearrangement links TRBV18 to TRBJ1-6; D is uncertain. Trimming shortened V by 4 bases and J by 7 bases, and 8 bases separated the two germline ends. The germline V gene has CDR1 KGHSH and CDR2 LQKENI. This CDR3 comprises 13 residues. The CDR3 bases are TGTGCCAGCTCACGAGAGAGCAATTCACCCCTCCACTTT. It specifies CASSRESNSPLHF.

The chain uses TRBV19 and TRBJ1-1; 7 bases are shared with TRBD1. J was trimmed by 4 bases and V by 6 bases; bases with no gene match: 8. The CDR3 sequence is 14 residues long. Germline CDR1 reads LNHDA; CDR2 reads SQIVND (reference sequence). CDR3 DNA: TGTGCCAGTAGAGAAACAGGGGACGGCACTGAAGCTTTCTTT. It is translated as CASRETGDGTEAFF.

This clone counts as large (0.1 to 1%). The rearrangement links TRBV6-4 to TRBJ1-2; 7 bases line up with TRBD1. The length of the CDR3 is 15 residues. The ends lost 2 bases at V and 7 bases at J; junction bases unmatched: 10. Germline-derived CDR1 and CDR2 are MRHNA and SNTAGT. CDR3 region: CASSDTNQGVGGYTF. CDR3 nucleotides: TGTGCCAGCAGTGACACCAATCAGGGGGTTGGTGGCTACACCTTC.

The V and J genes are TRBV11-2 and TRBJ2-3; TRBD2 is a possible D gene (5 bases). The V gene lost 1 base and the J gene lost 3 bases, with 5 bases spanning the gap. Looked up from germline, CDR1 is SGHAT and CDR2 is FQNNGV. The CDR3 totals 13 residues. The CDR3 reads CASSLAGTDTQYF. DNA for the CDR3: TGTGCCAGCAGCTTAGCGGGGACAGATACGCAGTATTTT.

In its sample, this clone was seen a few times. The CDR3 DNA is TGTGCCAGTAGGGGGAGAGGGACAGAGGGCAATCAGCCCCAGCATTTT. Translation gives CASRGRGTEGNQPQHF. The J gene is TRBJ1-5, the V gene TRBV19; 7 bases align to TRBD1. Germline loops: CDR1 LNHDA, CDR2 SQIVND (reference sequence). Trimming took 6 bases from V and 2 from J; bases not matched to a gene: 10. This CDR3 contains 16 residues.

V and J are TRBV4-2 and TRBJ2-3; D gene unclear. The V end was cut by 0 bases, the J end by 4 bases, with 14 bases between. Germline-derived CDR1 and CDR2 are LGHNA and YNFKEQ. CDR3 length equals 16 residues. CDR3 loop: CASSQDKPSPSDTQYF. The CDR3 coding sequence is TGTGCCAGCAGCCAAGATAAGCCTTCTCCATCAGATACGCAGTATTTT.

This sequence joins TRBV5-1 and TRBJ2-1, with D possibly being TRBD2 (7 bases). CDR1 and CDR2 (germline): SGHRS, YFSETQ. V was clipped by 7 bases and J by 2 bases, with 16 bases between them. The CDR3 totals 15 residues. CDR3 residues: CASSLGGPPYNEQFF. The CDR3 bases are TGCGCCAGCTCCCTCGGGGGGCCACCCTACAATGAGCAGTTCTTC. Together with reference TRBV5-1 and TRBJ2-1, the CDR3 gives the full variable domain: KAGVTQTPRYLIKTRGQQVTLSCSPISGHRSVSWYQQTPGQGLQFLFEYFSETQRNKGNFPGRFSGRQFSNSRSEMNVSTLELGDSALYLCASSLGGPPYNEQFFGPGTRLTVL.

This clone was observed a single time. This chain uses TRBV7-2 with TRBJ1-1; TRBD1 is a possible D gene (6 bases). CDR1 and CDR2 (germline): SGHTA, FQGNSA. V was shortened by 4 bases and J by 11 bases, with 14 bases between the two germline ends. The CDR3 consists of 12 residues. The CDR3: CASSYMTGRAFF. CDR3 DNA: TGTGCCAGCAGCTACATGACAGGACGGGCTTTCTTT.

This clone was observed once. This sequence joins TRBV5-1 and TRBJ1-2; D is perhaps TRBD1 (6 bases). There are 13 residues in the CDR3. Between the trimmed V and J ends, which lost 4 bases and 8 bases, there was a span of 15 bases. Germline V gene sequence: CDR1 SGHRS, CDR2 YFSETQ. CDR3 nucleotides: TGCGCCAGCAGCGAGAAGGACAGTTACGGCTACACCTTC. Its translation: CASSEKDSYGYTF.

The V call is TRBV5-1, the J call TRBJ2-7, with 9 nucleotides matching TRBD1. The CDR3 spans 14 residues. Germline CDR1 SGHRS, CDR2 YFSETQ. Trimming at V came to 4 bases and at J to 3 bases, leaving 5 bases not matched to a gene. The CDR3 region has the DNA TGCGCCAGCAGCCACCCGGGACAGGGCTACGAGCAGTACTTC. Encoded protein: CASSHPGQGYEQYF.

This chain links TRBV6-4 with TRBJ2-1; 10 bases align to TRBD2. V gave up 4 bases and J gave up 3 bases; unmatched junction bases: 6. The germline V gene has CDR1 MRHNA and CDR2 SNTAGT. There are 16 residues in the CDR3. The CDR3 region is CASSGVAGGDYNEQFF. In DNA, the CDR3 is TGTGCCAGCAGTGGCGTAGCGGGGGGCGACTACAATGAGCAGTTCTTC.

CDR3 residues: CASSPTSSSHQTYEQYV. For the CDR3, the DNA is TGTGCCAGCAGCCCGACTAGCAGCTCACACCAGACCTACGAGCAGTACGTC. The V call is TRBV7-8, the J call TRBJ2-7; 7 bases are shared with TRBD2. V gave up 5 bases and J gave up 2 bases; unmatched junction bases: 15. Germline CDR1 SGHVS, CDR2 FQNEAQ. The CDR3 is 17 amino acids.

This clone was seen a handful of times. The V call is TRBV6-5, the J call TRBJ1-5, with 7 positions matching TRBD1. V shed 6 bases and J 0 bases; nucleotides not matched to a gene: 5. Looked up from germline, CDR1 is MNHEY and CDR2 is SVGAGI. The CDR3 runs 15 residues. CDR3 amino acids: CASRGQYYSNQPQHF. In DNA form, the CDR3 reads TGTGCCAGCAGGGGACAGTACTATAGCAATCAGCCCCAGCATTTT.